This is a list of T cell receptor beta chains from one sample in a study of blood T cell repertoires in COVID-19. Method: immunoSEQ multiplex PCR; TCRdb's copy keeps in-frame clones and lacks some. This sample carries 200,000 or so clones, about 85% of them seen once, and the ten largest clones take roughly 10%. The sample consisted of PBMCs or T cells enriched from blood (not recorded which). Receptors originate from a man aged 30 to 39 who had recovered from COVID-19. CDR3s include the opening cysteine and the closing phenylalanine or tryptophan. The D gene is left open where the match is weak. Clone size appears in some rows only: once, few, many, or a class for an expanded clone.

>TRBD1|TRBJ1-5|NA|TRBV6-5
TGTGCCAGCATCCAGGACAGGGGACAGCCCCAGCATTTT
CASIQDRGQPQHF
>NA|TRBJ1-3|NA|TRBV5-1
TGCGCCAGCAGCGCCCTAGCGACCCCGGGCTCTGGAAACACCATATATTTT
CASSALATPGSGNTIYF
>TRBD2|TRBJ2-7|NA|TRBV27
TGTGCCAGCAGTTTGCGGGGGATCGGCTCCTACGAGCAGTACTTC
CASSLRGIGSYEQYF
>TRBD1|TRBJ1-2|NA|TRBV3-1/TRBV3-2
TGTGCCAGCAGCTGGATTGGGTTGGGACAGGGAAGTTCTAACTATGGCTACACCTTC
CASSWIGLGQGSSNYGYTF
>NA|TRBJ1-2|NA|TRBV19
TGTGCCAGTAGTATAAGTGAGGAGGGAAGCCGGTCTAACTATGGCTACACCTTC
CASSISEEGSRSNYGYTF
>NA|TRBJ1-4|NA|TRBV29-1
TGCAGCGCCAAACTCGCTGGGCCAACTAATGAAAAACTGTTTTTT
CSAKLAGPTNEKLFF
>NA|TRBJ1-1|NA|TRBV6-5
TGTGCCAGTCAGCGGGCTGGGATAGATACTGAAGCTTTCTTT
CASQRAGIDTEAFF
>NA|TRBJ1-5|NA|TRBV28
TGTGCCAGCATCACGGGTGGACAGCCCCAGCATTTT
CASITGGQPQHF
>TRBD2|TRBJ2-3|few|TRBV30
TGTGCCTGGAGTATGGGCGGGAGAGGGACAGATACGCAGTATTTT
CAWSMGGRGTDTQYF
>NA|TRBJ2-2|NA|TRBV5-1
TGCGCCAGCAGAACCGGGACAACGGGCACCGGGGAGCTGTTTTTT
CASRTGTTGTGELFF
>TRBD1|TRBJ2-7|once|TRBV3-1/TRBV3-2
TGTGCGACCGGGACAGGAACTACCTACGAGCAGTACTTC
CATGTGTTYEQYF
>NA|TRBJ1-1|NA|TRBV5-1
TGCGCCAGCAGCACGGACAGATCGAACACTGAAGCTTTCTTT
CASSTDRSNTEAFF
>TRBD1|TRBJ2-3|NA|TRBV5-5
TGTGCCAGCAGCTATGAGGGACAGGGGGGAGATACGCAGTATTTT
CASSYEGQGGDTQYF
>NA|TRBJ2-7|NA|TRBV6-5
TGTGCCAGCAGTTACGGGTCCTCGGGAGCATACGAGCAGTACTTC
CASSYGSSGAYEQYF
>TRBD1|TRBJ1-6|NA|TRBV5-6
TGTGCCAGCAGCAAAACCGGGACAGGGACTTCACCCCTCCACTTT
CASSKTGTGTSPLHF
>NA|TRBJ1-1|NA|TRBV28
TGTGCCAGCAGTCGTGGCGGTCACACTGAAGCTTTCTTT
CASSRGGHTEAFF
>NA|TRBJ1-1|NA|TRBV21-1
TGTGCCAGCAGCAAAGGATCCAGGGGGCAAGGTGGTGGAGCTTTCTTT
CASSKGSRGQGGGAFF
>NA|TRBJ2-3|NA|TRBV4-1
TGCGCCAGCAGCCAAGATCGGAGTCGGCGGGGAGATACGCAGTATTTT
CASSQDRSRRGDTQYF
>NA|TRBJ2-3|NA|TRBV9
TGTGCCAGCAGCTCGATTAACGCACTATATGATACGCAGTATTTT
CASSSINALYDTQYF
>NA|TRBJ1-1|NA|TRBV30
TGTGCCTGGACAGACGGAGGGGTCAACACTGAAGCTTTCTTT
CAWTDGGVNTEAFF
>TRBD1|TRBJ1-1|NA|TRBV6-5
TGTGCCAGCAGTTACCCAGGGGGCGGCACTGAAGCTTTCTTT
CASSYPGGGTEAFF
>TRBD1|TRBJ1-3|NA|TRBV9
TGTGCCAGCAGCCTACAGGGGACTGGAAACACCATATATTTT
CASSLQGTGNTIYF
>TRBD1|TRBJ1-2|NA|TRBV11-2
TGTGCCAGCAGCTTAGACATGAGACAACAGGGGGGCTACACCTTC
CASSLDMRQQGGYTF
>NA|TRBJ1-4|NA|TRBV28
TGTGCCAGCAGGGGGGCATTTCTGGGGGCCGCTCAGGAAAAACTGTTTTTT
CASRGAFLGAAQEKLFF
>NA|TRBJ2-1|NA|TRBV12-5
TGTGCTAGTGGTTTGGTCACAGGGATGGGAACGAATGAGCAGTTCTTC
CASGLVTGMGTNEQFF
>NA|TRBJ2-7|few|TRBV27
TGTGCCAGCAGTTTAATCTCGCCCGGGGGACTCTACGAGCAGTACTTC
CASSLISPGGLYEQYF
>NA|TRBJ1-1|NA|TRBV29-1
TGCAGCGTTGAGGGGGCACTGAACACTGAAGCTTTCTTT
CSVEGALNTEAFF
>TRBD1|TRBJ1-5|NA|TRBV28
TGTGCCAGCAGTTTATATCGTCAGGGGGCTCGGAGCAATCAGCCCCAGCATTTT
CASSLYRQGARSNQPQHF
>NA|TRBJ2-4|NA|TRBV5-8
TGTGCCAGCAGCTTGGAAGGCCGTGGGAGGAAAAACATTCAGTACTTC
CASSLEGRGRKNIQYF
>NA|TRBJ2-2|few|TRBV19
TGTGCCAGTAGTTTCCTGTCCGGGACAGGGGAGCTGTTTTTT
CASSFLSGTGELFF
>NA|TRBJ1-4|NA|TRBV9
TGTGCCAGCAGCGTAGAAGGTTCGGGTCTTAATGAAAAACTGTTTTTT
CASSVEGSGLNEKLFF
>NA|TRBJ1-3|NA|TRBV4-2
TGTGCCAGCAGCCAAGTTGCGACAGACGTTACTGGAAACACCATATATTTT
CASSQVATDVTGNTIYF
>TRBD1|TRBJ1-5|NA|TRBV2
TGTGCCAGCAGTAGACAGGGCGGGAATCAGCCCCAGCATTTT
CASSRQGGNQPQHF
>NA|TRBJ2-5|NA|TRBV19
TGTGCCAGTAGTAGGGGGGACCAAGAGACCCAGTACTTC
CASSRGDQETQYF
>NA|TRBJ2-7|NA|TRBV25-1
TGTGCCAGCAGTGAAGTGGGGACACCTTACGAGCAGTACTTC
CASSEVGTPYEQYF
>NA|TRBJ2-1|NA|TRBV7-2
TGTGCCAGCAGCCCCGGACAGGTGAGCGGGAGAAAGTTCTTC
CASSPGQVSGRKFF
>NA|TRBJ1-5|NA|TRBV30
TGTGCCTGGTCCCCTACGAGTTCGCGGCCCCAGCATTTT
CAWSPTSSRPQHF
>NA|TRBJ1-2|NA|TRBV5-1
TGCGCCAGCAGCCCCCGGTCCACCCACTATGGCTACACCTTC
CASSPRSTHYGYTF
>TRBD2|TRBJ2-7|NA|TRBV12-5
TGTGCTAGTGGTTTGGTACGTGCTAGCGGTCTCTACGAGCAGTACTTC
CASGLVRASGLYEQYF
>TRBD1|TRBJ2-5|NA|TRBV18
TGTGCCAGCTCACCGGGACAGGGGATGATCGAAGAGACCCAGTACTTC
CASSPGQGMIEETQYF
>NA|TRBJ1-1|NA|TRBV7-9
TGTGCCAGCAGCCCCCCGGGGTTCGGCACTGAAGCTTTCTTT
CASSPPGFGTEAFF
>NA|TRBJ1-5|NA|TRBV9
TGTGCCAGCAGCCCAACAGGGAGCAATCAGCCCCAGCATTTT
CASSPTGSNQPQHF
>NA|TRBJ2-7|NA|TRBV11-1
TGTGCCAGCAGCGCAATCGGGGGCTCCTACGAGCAGTACTTC
CASSAIGGSYEQYF
>TRBD2|TRBJ2-1|NA|TRBV30
TGTGCCTGGAGTAGGGGCGGGGGGGCCGATGAGCAGTTCTTC
CAWSRGGGADEQFF
>NA|TRBJ2-3|NA|TRBV6-1
TGTGCCAGCAGTGAAGCGGCAGCGGGCCTAAGCACAGATACGCAGTATTTT
CASSEAAAGLSTDTQYF